Below, one T cell receptor beta chain is given with its context. Its antigen is not identified. TCRdb re-derived calls from the 5' RACE reads in MiXCR, one entry per CDR3 protein. The table shows 470,000 or so distinct CDR3 sequences, with 25% occurring only once. This entry belongs to a study of T-cell memory formation after mild COVID-19. General study findings and limits: A subset of responding clones appeared in pre-infection memory, suggesting cross-reactive memory joined.

Per the germline V gene, CDR1 is DFQATT and CDR2 is SNEGSKA (reference sequence). The CDR3 has 16 residues. This clonotype was obtained from an adult woman who had mild COVID-19 (a few samples of this study predate the infection). Cell type and time point are not known. The chain recombines TRBV20-1 with TRBJ1-6; D possibly corresponds to TRBD1 (5 bases). Sequenced sample: PBMCs or a T cell subset sorted from them (not recorded which). The CDR3 spells CSAQAGPSSYNSPLHF. The CDR3 bases are TGCAGCGCTCAAGCAGGGCCGAGCTCCTATAATTCACCCCTCCACTTT.